The rows below give T cell receptor beta chains drawn from one sample of a study of T cell changes during pregnancy in multiple sclerosis. Repertoires were generated with immunoSEQ multiplex PCR, while TCRdb's copy carries only in-frame clones and drops some. The sample holds some 75,000 clones, nearly 95% seen once. This material consisted of peripheral blood, taken in the second trimester of pregnancy. All receptors derive from a female donor with multiple sclerosis, enrolled in a pregnancy study. Both conserved end residues are part of each CDR3. Each record gives: V gene, J gene, CDR3 protein.

V gene: TRBV6-5
J gene: TRBJ2-1
CDR3 protein: CASSYAGFEQFF

V gene: TRBV27
J gene: TRBJ2-1
CDR3 protein: CASTGILEYNEQFF

V gene: TRBV19
J gene: TRBJ2-3
CDR3 protein: CASSMTSTDTQYF

V gene: TRBV7-2
J gene: TRBJ2-1
CDR3 protein: CASSLMLPGPSGHNEQFF

V gene: TRBV29-1
J gene: TRBJ2-1
CDR3 protein: CSVEGGRDSYNEQFF

V gene: TRBV5-1
J gene: TRBJ1-2
CDR3 protein: CASSLAQNSNYGYTF

V gene: TRBV27
J gene: TRBJ2-1
CDR3 protein: CASSLPGQGNNEQFF

V gene: TRBV14
J gene: TRBJ2-1
CDR3 protein: CASSQEGGRAYNEQFF

V gene: TRBV5-1
J gene: TRBJ1-2
CDR3 protein: CASSLGGSHNPGYTF

V gene: TRBV30
J gene: TRBJ1-1
CDR3 protein: CAWSFEGGRGNTEAFF

V gene: TRBV27
J gene: TRBJ2-7
CDR3 protein: CASSRPGTRRGEQYF

V gene: TRBV12-5
J gene: TRBJ2-1
CDR3 protein: CASGLARPAVRGGQFF

V gene: TRBV5-1
J gene: TRBJ2-3
CDR3 protein: CASTPLAGGGDTQYF

V gene: TRBV4-3
J gene: TRBJ1-1
CDR3 protein: CASSQSRVLNTEAFF

V gene: TRBV11-2
J gene: TRBJ2-7
CDR3 protein: CASSLFSPGQGSEQYF

V gene: TRBV19
J gene: TRBJ2-6
CDR3 protein: CASNVIGGSGANVLTF

V gene: TRBV18
J gene: TRBJ2-1
CDR3 protein: CASSPNTGSTHNEQFF

V gene: TRBV13
J gene: TRBJ2-7
CDR3 protein: CASSLGLPGVRPYEQYF

V gene: TRBV5-1
J gene: TRBJ2-2
CDR3 protein: CASSYAGTLDTGELFF

V gene: TRBV5-4
J gene: TRBJ2-7
CDR3 protein: CASSLDSGVNEQYF

V gene: TRBV21-1
J gene: TRBJ2-3
CDR3 protein: CASLQGFTDTQYF

V gene: TRBV5-6
J gene: TRBJ1-5
CDR3 protein: CASSLGRTSQPQHF

V gene: TRBV4-2
J gene: TRBJ1-1
CDR3 protein: CASSQGLQGGIHAEAFF

V gene: TRBV7-2
J gene: TRBJ2-1
CDR3 protein: CASSLDVWAGTDNEQFF

V gene: TRBV25-1
J gene: TRBJ2-7
CDR3 protein: CASSEYTGSQQYF

V gene: TRBV7-9
J gene: TRBJ1-1
CDR3 protein: CASSPSNTEAFF

V gene: TRBV18
J gene: TRBJ2-3
CDR3 protein: CASSEWGLTDTQYF

V gene: TRBV5-1
J gene: TRBJ2-7
CDR3 protein: CASMEGGLITEQYF

V gene: TRBV5-4
J gene: TRBJ2-7
CDR3 protein: CASSSGQGIYEQYF

V gene: TRBV7-9
J gene: TRBJ2-5
CDR3 protein: CASTPSVSQGAETQYF

V gene: TRBV9
J gene: TRBJ2-7
CDR3 protein: CASSPRGQAYEQYF

V gene: TRBV28
J gene: TRBJ2-1
CDR3 protein: CASSPLGDRGAYNEQFF

V gene: TRBV7-8
J gene: TRBJ1-1
CDR3 protein: CASIGGGTEAFF

V gene: TRBV20-1
J gene: TRBJ2-1
CDR3 protein: CSAWEDNEQFF

V gene: TRBV9
J gene: TRBJ2-2
CDR3 protein: CASSVGAANTGELFF

V gene: TRBV28
J gene: TRBJ2-5
CDR3 protein: CASSFVQAQETQYF

V gene: TRBV5-1
J gene: TRBJ2-1
CDR3 protein: CASSLGRGYEQFF

V gene: TRBV30
J gene: TRBJ2-7
CDR3 protein: CACDWSSYEQYF

V gene: TRBV11-3
J gene: TRBJ2-1
CDR3 protein: CASSLDRKNEQFF

V gene: TRBV7-9
J gene: TRBJ2-4
CDR3 protein: CASSSGTSGRGGDIQYF

V gene: TRBV4-1
J gene: TRBJ2-7
CDR3 protein: CASSQGLSDYYEQYF

V gene: TRBV5-1
J gene: TRBJ1-1
CDR3 protein: CASNRAMNTEAFF

V gene: TRBV19
J gene: TRBJ2-3
CDR3 protein: CASSISPASTDTQYF

V gene: TRBV5-6
J gene: TRBJ2-7
CDR3 protein: CASSLPGQGSYEQYF

V gene: TRBV6-6
J gene: TRBJ1-1
CDR3 protein: CATRDSAAIITEAFF

V gene: TRBV5-1
J gene: TRBJ2-7
CDR3 protein: CASFREDSYEQYF